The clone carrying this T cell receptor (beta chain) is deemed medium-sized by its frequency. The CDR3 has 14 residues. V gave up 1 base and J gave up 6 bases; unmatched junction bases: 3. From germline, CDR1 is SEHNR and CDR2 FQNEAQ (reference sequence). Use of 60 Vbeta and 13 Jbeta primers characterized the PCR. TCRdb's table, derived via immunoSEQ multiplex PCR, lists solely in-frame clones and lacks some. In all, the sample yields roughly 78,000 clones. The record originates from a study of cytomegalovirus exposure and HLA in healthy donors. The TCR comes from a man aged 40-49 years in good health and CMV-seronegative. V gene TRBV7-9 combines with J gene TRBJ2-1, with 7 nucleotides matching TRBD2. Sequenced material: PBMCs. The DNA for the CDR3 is TGTGCCAGCAGCTTAGTTCCTAGCGGCAATGAGCAGTTCTTC. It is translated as CASSLVPSGNEQFF. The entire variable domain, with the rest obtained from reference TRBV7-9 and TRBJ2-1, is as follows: DTGVSQNPRHKITKRGQNVTFRCDPISEHNRLYWYRQTLGQGPEFLTYFQNEAQLEKSRLLSDRFSAERPKGSFSTLEIQRTEQGDSAMYLCASSLVPSGNEQFFGPGTRLTVL.